One sample yielded the 28 T cell receptor beta chains listed below, sequenced in a study of OX40 agonist ivuxolimab in advanced cancers. Here immunoSEQ multiplex PCR was the method, and the copy in TCRdb shows in-frame clones only, minus some. The sample lists approximately 70,000 clones, around 90% occurring once. Here the sequenced sample was CD4+ or CD8+ T cells sorted from blood, taken in a trial of the OX40 agonist ivuxolimab. These receptors came from an adult with an advanced solid tumor such as melanoma, head and neck, liver or kidney cancer.

The sample holds a few counts of this clone. The V gene is TRBV6-5, the J gene TRBJ2-7; tentatively, D is TRBD2 (6 bases). The germline V gene encodes CDR1 MNHEY and CDR2 SVGAGI. The CDR3 is 14 residues long. V lost 0 bases to trimming and J lost 0 bases, with 6 bases between them. As DNA, the CDR3 is TGTGCCAGCAGTTACTCGACTAGCTCCTACGAGCAGTACTTC. Translated: CASSYSTSSYEQYF.

Details on this clone: Other DNA sequences in this specimen translate into the identical CDR3. V usage is TRBV5-1 and J usage is TRBJ2-7, with TRBD1 matching over 9 bases. The CDR3 is made up of 15 amino acids. The germline gives CDR1 SGHRS, CDR2 YFSETQ. Unmatched junction bases numbered 6, after V lost 5 bases and J lost 0 bases. The CDR3 spells CASSYGQGSSYEQYF. For the CDR3, the DNA is TGCGCCAGCAGTTACGGACAGGGGAGCTCCTACGAGCAGTACTTC.

The genes are TRBV2 and TRBJ2-7; 11 bases agree with TRBD2. Germline-derived CDR1 and CDR2 are SNHLY and FYNNEI. V trimming: 11 bases; J trimming: 5 bases; junction bases outside the gene matches: 11. This CDR3 has 14 amino acids. The CDR3 is CAARSQLAGDEQYF. In DNA, the CDR3 is TGTGCCGCCCGAAGTCAACTAGCGGGAGACGAGCAGTACTTC.

This clone was counted only a few times. The V gene is TRBV5-1, the J gene TRBJ2-1, with 10 bases aligning to TRBD1. J gave up 9 bases and V 0 bases, and 9 bases lay outside the gene matches. The germline CDR1 and CDR2 sequences are SGHRS and YFSETQ. The CDR3 contains 16 residues. The CDR3 coding sequence is TGCGCCAGCAGCTTGGCCGTGGGACAGGGGCAGGGTGAGCAGTTCTTC. Translation gives CASSLAVGQGQGEQFF. Based on the CDR3 plus reference TRBV5-1 and TRBJ2-1, the full variable domain is KAGVTQTPRYLIKTRGQQVTLSCSPISGHRSVSWYQQTPGQGLQFLFEYFSETQRNKGNFPGRFSGRQFSNSRSEMNVSTLELGDSALYLCASSLAVGQGQGEQFFGPGTRLTVL.

The chain employs TRBV6-1 and TRBJ2-3; possibly TRBD1 for D (6 bases). CDR3 length: 17 residues. Germline CDR1 reads MNHNS; CDR2 reads SASEGT. Trimming stripped 4 bases from V and 4 bases from J, with 21 bases between. The chain's CDR3 is CASSGSGTPRFPDTQYF. CDR3 nucleotides: TGTGCCAGCAGTGGATCCGGGACACCTCGGTTCCCAGATACGCAGTATTTT.

This chain uses TRBV10-2 with TRBJ2-7, with D perhaps TRBD2 (7 bases). The CDR3 has 16 residues. Germline V gene lookup returns CDR1 WSHSY and CDR2 SAAADI. V was cut by 10 bases and J by 0 bases, with 22 bases left in between. CDR3 DNA sequence: TGCGCCACCACTCCCGGTTACGGGGGGCCCTCCTACGAGCAGTACTTC. Translation: CATTPGYGGPSYEQYF.

A remark on this clone: One junction end does not reproduce the germline sequence, and a read error may be involved. Other DNA sequences in this specimen translate into the identical CDR3. The chain combines TRBV4-1 with TRBJ2-7; 11 bases fit TRBD2. The CDR3 covers 15 residues. CDR1 and CDR2 from the germline V gene are MGHRA and YSYEKL. Written as DNA, the CDR3 is TGCGCCAGCAGTCAAGACCCCGGGACTAGCGGTCGGCAGTACTTC. Translating it yields CASSQDPGTSGRQYF.

The chain links TRBV9 to TRBJ2-1; the match to TRBD2 covers 9 bases. The germline gives CDR1 SGDLS, CDR2 YYNGEE. J lost 8 bases, V lost 0 bases, and 6 bases had no gene match. The CDR3 contains 15 residues. CDR3 bases: TGTGCCAGCAGCGTAGCGGCGGGAGGGCAACATGAGCAGTTCTTC. Its translation is CASSVAAGGQHEQFF.

This chain uses TRBV5-1 with TRBJ2-5; D is ambiguous. From germline, CDR1 is SGHRS and CDR2 YFSETQ. CDR3 length: 14 residues. V was cut by 0 bases and J by 2 bases, with 8 bases left in between. This CDR3 reads CASSLDTSQETQYF. The DNA for the CDR3 is TGCGCCAGCAGCTTGGACACAAGTCAAGAGACCCAGTACTTC.

The chain recombines TRBV6-6 with TRBJ1-1; D uncertain. This CDR3 has 13 residues. Trimming left V 0 bases short and J 3 bases short, with 5 bases between. Germline V gene lookup returns CDR1 MNHNY and CDR2 SVGAGI (reference sequence). CDR3 in amino acids: CASSYSRDTEAFF. CDR3 nucleotides: TGTGCCAGCAGTTACTCCCGAGACACTGAAGCTTTCTTT.

V gene TRBV19 combines with J gene TRBJ2-5; 7 bases map to TRBD2. Trimming cost V 5 bases and J 7 bases; bases outside gene matches: 13. Germline-derived CDR1 and CDR2 are LNHDA and SQIVND (reference sequence). This CDR3 is built from 15 residues. CDR3 amino acids: CASSPQAGTLSTQYF. CDR3 coding DNA: TGTGCCAGTAGTCCACAAGCGGGGACGCTGTCGACCCAGTACTTC.

This clone is termed medium-sized. The chain recombines TRBV9 with TRBJ1-1; D gene unclear. This CDR3 comprises 13 residues. Germline V gives CDR1 SGDLS, CDR2 YYNGEE. Trimming left V 3 bases short and J 6 bases short, with 12 bases between. The CDR3: CASSALGRAEAFF. CDR3 sequence (DNA): TGTGCCAGCAGCGCTTTAGGGAGGGCTGAAGCTTTCTTT.

The genes are TRBV18 and TRBJ1-2; D possibly corresponds to TRBD1 (6 bases). The CDR3 has 17 amino acids. Between the trimmed V and J ends, which lost 3 bases and 4 bases, there was a span of 21 bases. CDR1 and CDR2 from the germline V gene are KGHSH and LQKENI. This CDR3 is CASSPGGPPIMAYGYTF. CDR3 DNA sequence: TGTGCCAGCTCACCGGGGGGGCCCCCTATAATGGCCTATGGCTACACCTTC.

The rearrangement uses TRBV6-5 and TRBJ2-7, with D possibly TRBD1 on 5 matching bases. The CDR3 consists of 14 residues. Trimming took off 5 bases at V and 3 bases at J, with 14 bases between the two ends. Germline CDR1 and CDR2: MNHEY and SVGAGI. In nucleotides, the CDR3 is TGTGCCAGCAGTGCCGAAGGGGTCAACTACGAGCAGTACTTC. It yields the protein CASSAEGVNYEQYF.

The gene calls are TRBV28 and TRBJ2-1; 9 bases agree with TRBD2. The CDR3 consists of 18 residues. Germline CDR1 and CDR2: MDHEN and SYDVKM. V lost 6 bases to trimming and J lost 8 bases; unmatched junction nucleotides: 20. CDR3 bases: TGTGCCAGCAGCCACAACCCCCGGCGGGGGGGCCGGGTCGATGAGCAGTTCTTC. Encoded protein: CASSHNPRRGGRVDEQFF. Full variable domain (missing parts from reference TRBV28 and TRBJ2-1): DVKVTQSSRYLVKRTGEKVFLECVQDMDHENMFWYRQDPGLGLRLIYFSYDVKMKEKGDIPEGYSVSREKKERFSLILESASTNQTSMYLCASSHNPRRGGRVDEQFFGPGTRLTVL.

The gene calls are TRBV6-6 and TRBJ1-5; weak D call: TRBD1 (6 bases). Germline loops: CDR1 MNHNY, CDR2 SVGAGI (reference sequence). The CDR3 contains 14 residues. V was cut by 5 bases and J by 0 bases, with 8 bases left in between. CDR3 in amino acids: CASSRTDSNQPQHF. CDR3 bases: TGTGCCAGCAGTCGGACAGATAGCAATCAGCCCCAGCATTTT.

This clone has only one observation. The chain carries TRBV4-3 and TRBJ2-3, with 7 nucleotides matching TRBD1. The germline V gene has CDR1 LGHNA and CDR2 YSLEER. This CDR3 region has 15 residues. The J segment lost 7 bases and the V segment lost 1 base, leaving 8 bases of the junction unmatched. CDR3 in DNA: TGCGCCAGCAGCCAAGCGGGACAGCTGTCGTATACGCAGTATTTT. This translates into CASSQAGQLSYTQYF.

This chain uses TRBV7-2 with TRBJ2-7; D tentatively reads TRBD1 or TRBD2 (6 bases each). Trimming left V 5 bases short and J 0 bases short, with 14 bases between. From germline, CDR1 is SGHTA and CDR2 FQGNSA. The CDR3 sequence is 15 residues long. CDR3 sequence reads: CASSPGAGSSYEQYF. Here the CDR3 DNA reads TGTGCCAGCAGCCCAGGGGCGGGGAGCTCCTACGAGCAGTACTTC.

The chain links TRBV5-1 to TRBJ1-1, with TRBD1 identical over 10 bases. CDR1 is SGHRS, CDR2 YFSETQ, per germline. Germline trimming cut 4 bases from V and 1 base from J; bases unmatched to any gene: 10. CDR3 length: 17 residues. The CDR3 DNA reads TGCGCCAGCAGCCCCCAGGGACAGGGGCCACGGAACACTGAAGCTTTCTTT. Its protein product is CASSPQGQGPRNTEAFF.

The chain joins TRBV18 to TRBJ2-7; TRBD2 agrees at 12 bases. The CDR3 runs to 17 residues. V shed 3 bases, J shed 3 bases, and the junction held 9 bases outside the gene matches. From germline, CDR1 is KGHSH and CDR2 LQKENI. The chain's CDR3 is CASSPRSGTSGFYEQYF. The CDR3 DNA follows: TGTGCCAGCTCACCCCGATCCGGGACTAGCGGGTTCTACGAGCAGTACTTC.

This chain links TRBV18 with TRBJ2-2, with 9 nucleotides matching TRBD1. The ends lost 4 bases at V and 1 base at J; junction bases unmatched: 4. The germline V gene has CDR1 KGHSH and CDR2 LQKENI. This CDR3 is 16 amino acids long. The DNA of the CDR3 is TGTGCCAGCTCACTCCGACAGGGGGGGAACACCGGGGAGCTGTTTTTT. Its protein is CASSLRQGGNTGELFF.

The chain joins TRBV7-2 to TRBJ2-3; the match to TRBD1 covers 8 bases. V trimming: 4 bases; J trimming: 3 bases; junction bases outside the gene matches: 3. Germline CDR1 is SGHTA and CDR2 is FQGNSA. The CDR3 runs 14 residues. This CDR3 reads CASSYRGFTDTQYF. The CDR3 nucleotides are TGTGCCAGCAGCTACAGGGGGTTTACAGATACGCAGTATTTT.

This clone has more than one count but fewer than ten. The rearrangement joins TRBV4-3 to TRBJ1-5; a possible D gene is TRBD1 (6 bases). V was clipped by 2 bases and J by 1 base, with 24 bases between them. This CDR3 contains 20 residues. Germline V CDR1 and CDR2: LGHNA, YSLEER. CDR3 sequence reads: CASSQNPVGGGVRSNQPQHF. The CDR3 DNA is TGCGCCAGCAGCCAAAACCCCGTAGGGGGAGGGGTACGGAGCAATCAGCCCCAGCATTTT.

The V gene is TRBV7-9, the J gene TRBJ1-3; D is unclear. The CDR3 loop spans 13 amino acids. Trimming took 1 base from V and 0 from J, leaving 1 base between them. Germline CDR1 is SEHNR and CDR2 is FQNEAQ (reference sequence). The DNA for the CDR3 is TGTGCCAGCAGCTTAGGCTCTGGAAACACCATATATTTT. It translates to CASSLGSGNTIYF. Variable domain in full (rest from reference TRBV7-9 and TRBJ1-3): DTGVSQNPRHKITKRGQNVTFRCDPISEHNRLYWYRQTLGQGPEFLTYFQNEAQLEKSRLLSDRFSAERPKGSFSTLEIQRTEQGDSAMYLCASSLGSGNTIYFGEGSWLTVV.

V usage is TRBV4-1 and J usage is TRBJ2-7; 9 nucleotides agree with TRBD1. The V segment lost 4 bases and the J segment 0 bases; nucleotides outside the gene matches: 1. The CDR3 runs to 14 residues. Germline CDR1 and CDR2: MGHRA and YSYEKL. This CDR3 reads CASSRQGDSYEQYF. Written as DNA, the CDR3 is TGCGCCAGCAGCCGACAGGGGGACTCCTACGAGCAGTACTTC.

This chain joins TRBV7-9 and TRBJ2-1, with D maybe TRBD1 (5 bases). The CDR3 runs 15 residues. V dropped 0 bases and J dropped 3 bases, with 9 bases sitting between them. CDR1 SEHNR and CDR2 FQNEAQ come from the germline V gene (reference sequence). The CDR3 region is CASSLAQGHYNEQFF. CDR3 coding DNA: TGTGCCAGCAGCTTAGCCCAGGGTCACTACAATGAGCAGTTCTTC. Supplemented by reference TRBV7-9 and TRBJ2-1, the full variable domain reads DTGVSQNPRHKITKRGQNVTFRCDPISEHNRLYWYRQTLGQGPEFLTYFQNEAQLEKSRLLSDRFSAERPKGSFSTLEIQRTEQGDSAMYLCASSLAQGHYNEQFFGPGTRLTVL.

There are a few counts of this clone. The chain employs TRBV6-5 and TRBJ1-6; D not resolved. The CDR3 consists of 13 residues. Germline V gene lookup returns CDR1 MNHEY and CDR2 SVGAGI. With 6 bases removed from V and 7 bases from J, the gap between germline ends came to 10 bases. The CDR3 is CASRPGPNSPLHF. CDR3 DNA: TGTGCCAGCAGGCCGGGCCCCAATTCACCCCTCCACTTT.

Only one count was recorded for this clone. V and J are TRBV7-9 and TRBJ1-3; no definite D call. Germline CDR1 SEHNR, CDR2 FQNEAQ (reference sequence). Trimming removed 3 bases from V and 2 bases from J, with 5 bases in between. The CDR3 has 13 residues. In nucleotides, the CDR3 is TGTGCCAGCAGCTTGGGGACTGGAAACACCATATATTTT. Translation gives CASSLGTGNTIYF. Full variable domain (remainder filled in from reference TRBV7-9 and TRBJ1-3): DTGVSQNPRHKITKRGQNVTFRCDPISEHNRLYWYRQTLGQGPEFLTYFQNEAQLEKSRLLSDRFSAERPKGSFSTLEIQRTEQGDSAMYLCASSLGTGNTIYFGEGSWLTVV.